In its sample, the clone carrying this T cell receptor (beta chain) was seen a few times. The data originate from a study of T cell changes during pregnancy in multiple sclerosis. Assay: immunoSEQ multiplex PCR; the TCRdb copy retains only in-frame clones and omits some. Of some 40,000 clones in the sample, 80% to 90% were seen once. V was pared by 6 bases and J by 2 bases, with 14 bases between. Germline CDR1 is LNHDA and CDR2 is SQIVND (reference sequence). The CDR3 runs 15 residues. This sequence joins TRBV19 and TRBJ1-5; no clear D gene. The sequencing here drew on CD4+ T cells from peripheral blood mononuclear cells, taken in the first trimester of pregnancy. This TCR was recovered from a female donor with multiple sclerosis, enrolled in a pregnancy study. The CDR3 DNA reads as TGTGCCAGTAGGTTGTCGGGAGGAGGCAATCAGCCCCAGCATTTT. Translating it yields CASRLSGGGNQPQHF.